This T cell receptor (beta chain) was identified during a study of blood T cell repertoires in COVID-19. Overall study: Both acute and convalescent COVID-19 samples were obtained from the United States, Italy and Spain.

This CDR3 has 13 amino acids. Trimming shortened V by 9 bases and J by 4 bases, and 15 bases separated the two germline ends. Germline V gives CDR1 SNHLY, CDR2 FYNNEI. This clone was found a few times. Clones were read by immunoSEQ multiplex PCR, and TCRdb kept only the in-frame ones, dropping some. The sample holds some 130,000 clones, around 89% seen once. The rearrangement joins TRBV2 to TRBJ1-2; no clear D gene. The source is a man aged 50-59 years with acute or convalescent COVID-19. The source material was peripheral blood. The DNA for the CDR3 is TGTGCCAGAACCGGACTTTCCCGCTATGGCTACACCTTC. Its protein is CARTGLSRYGYTF.